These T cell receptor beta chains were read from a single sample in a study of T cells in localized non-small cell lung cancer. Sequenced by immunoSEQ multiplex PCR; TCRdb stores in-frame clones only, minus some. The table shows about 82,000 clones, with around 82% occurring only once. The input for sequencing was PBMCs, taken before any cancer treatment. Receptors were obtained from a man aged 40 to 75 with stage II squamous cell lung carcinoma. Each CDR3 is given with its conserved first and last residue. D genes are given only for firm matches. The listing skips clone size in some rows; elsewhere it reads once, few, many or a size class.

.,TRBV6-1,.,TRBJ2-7,TGTGCCAGCAGTGAACTAAGTGGGGGGAAGCCCGGCTACGAGCAGTACTTC,CASSELSGGKPGYEQYF
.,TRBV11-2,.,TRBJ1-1,TGTGCCAGCAGCTTAGTACCCAGCAACACTGAAGCTTTCTTT,CASSLVPSNTEAFF
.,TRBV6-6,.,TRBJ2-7,TGTGCCAGCACCGCCCTCAGGGAGCAGTACTTC,CASTALREQYF
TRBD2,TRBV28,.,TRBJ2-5,TGTGCCAGCAGCACTAAGCGGGGGGGCCCGGAGACCCAGTACTTC,CASSTKRGGPETQYF
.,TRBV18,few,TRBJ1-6,TGTGCCAGCTCAGGGGAAAGAGGTTCACCCCTCCACTTT,CASSGERGSPLHF
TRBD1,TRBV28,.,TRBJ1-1,TGTGCCAGCAGTTCTCCAGGGGGGGCTCATCCTGAAGCTTTCTTT,CASSSPGGAHPEAFF
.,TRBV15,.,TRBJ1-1,TGTGCCACCAGCAGAGATCCGAGTCAGGGAACTGAAGCTTTCTTT,CATSRDPSQGTEAFF
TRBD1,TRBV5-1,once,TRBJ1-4,TGCGCCAGCAGCCCAACAGGGGATGAAAAACTGTTTTTT,CASSPTGDEKLFF
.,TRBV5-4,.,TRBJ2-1,TGTGCCACCAGCTTAGGGCCGAGCTCCTACAATGAGCAGTTCTTC,CATSLGPSSYNEQFF
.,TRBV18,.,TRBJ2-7,TGTGCCAGCTCACCGGGGAGGTACGAGCAGTACTTC,CASSPGRYEQYF
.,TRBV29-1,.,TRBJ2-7,TGCAGCGCACTCCTCTGGACGAGCTCCTACGAGCAGTACTTC,CSALLWTSSYEQYF
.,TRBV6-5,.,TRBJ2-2,TGTGCCAGCAAACCCGTGAACACCGGGGAGCTGTTTTTT,CASKPVNTGELFF
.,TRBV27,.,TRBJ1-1,TGTGCCAGCAAAATACACCCGAACACTGAAGCTTTCTTT,CASKIHPNTEAFF
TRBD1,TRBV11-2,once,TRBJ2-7,TGTGCCAGCAGCCCCGGGGACAGGTCGGTGCAGTACTTC,CASSPGDRSVQYF
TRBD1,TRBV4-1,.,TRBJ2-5,TGCGCCAGCAGCCTGCAGGGGGTAGAGACCCAGTACTTC,CASSLQGVETQYF
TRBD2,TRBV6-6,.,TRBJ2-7,TGTGCCAGCAGTTCAGGTAGCGGGGGGGCATATGAGCAGTACTTC,CASSSGSGGAYEQYF
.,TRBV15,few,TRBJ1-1,TGTGCCACCAGCAGAGATACAGATCAAGCTTTCTTT,CATSRDTDQAFF
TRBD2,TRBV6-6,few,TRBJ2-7,TGTGCCGGCGGGAGCGGGGTAGTAAGCGAGCAGTACTTC,CAGGSGVVSEQYF
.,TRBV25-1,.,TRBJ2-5,TGTGCCAGCAGTGACATTCGGGGTCAAGAGACCCAGTACTTC,CASSDIRGQETQYF
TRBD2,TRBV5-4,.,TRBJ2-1,TGTGCCAGCAGCTTGGCCTGGACTAGCGGGAGGAATGAGCAGTTCTTC,CASSLAWTSGRNEQFF
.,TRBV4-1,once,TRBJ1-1,TGCGCCAGCAGCCAAGAGCCTATTTTACAGGGCGGGAGCACTGAAGCTTTCTTT,CASSQEPILQGGSTEAFF
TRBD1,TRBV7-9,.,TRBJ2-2,TGTGCCAGCAGCTTACAGGGGGCCTCCACCGGGGAGCTGTTTTTT,CASSLQGASTGELFF
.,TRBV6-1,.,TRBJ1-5,TGTGCCAGCAGTGAAAACAGGCGGGGGGATTATAGCAATCAGCCCCAGCATTTT,CASSENRRGDYSNQPQHF
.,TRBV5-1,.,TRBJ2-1,TGCGCCAGCAGGTCACCGGGACACGTTAATGAGCAGTTCTTC,CASRSPGHVNEQFF
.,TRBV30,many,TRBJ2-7,TGTGCCTGGAGTGTATTGGGCGAGCAGTACTTC,CAWSVLGEQYF
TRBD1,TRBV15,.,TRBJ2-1,TGTGCCACCAGCAGACGATGGACAGGGGACAATGAGCAGTTCTTC,CATSRRWTGDNEQFF
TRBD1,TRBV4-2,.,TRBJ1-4,TGTGCCAGCAGCCGACTTCCGGGACAGGGTAAGGCGGAAAAACTGTTTTTT,CASSRLPGQGKAEKLFF
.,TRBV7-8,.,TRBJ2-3,TGTGCCAGCAGCTTAGGGCGGGCAGCGGCAGATACGCAGTATTTT,CASSLGRAAADTQYF
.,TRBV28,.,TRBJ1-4,TGTGCCAGCAGTTTTACAGGACAGAAAAATGAAAAACTGTTTTTT,CASSFTGQKNEKLFF
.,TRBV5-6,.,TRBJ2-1,TGTGCCAGCAGCGTGGGTACCTACAATGAGCAGTTCTTC,CASSVGTYNEQFF
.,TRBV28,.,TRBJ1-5,TGTGCCAGCAGGCCTACAGGGCCCAATCAGCCCCAGCATTTT,CASRPTGPNQPQHF
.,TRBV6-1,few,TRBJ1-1,TGTGCCAGCAGTGAACAGGGGAACACTGAAGCTTTCTTT,CASSEQGNTEAFF
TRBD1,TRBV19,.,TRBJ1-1,TGTGCCAGTACCCCAAGGGGGACAGGGATTGAAGCTTTCTTT,CASTPRGTGIEAFF
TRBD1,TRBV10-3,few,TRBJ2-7,TGTGCCATCAGTGACCGGTGGCAGGGGGTTACGGAGCAGTACTTC,CAISDRWQGVTEQYF
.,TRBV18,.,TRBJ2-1,TGTGCCAGCTCACCAAGGGCGCAGGGGCTAAGGGTTGAGCAGTTCTTC,CASSPRAQGLRVEQFF
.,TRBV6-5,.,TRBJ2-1,TGTGCCAGCAGAACCGGGGGCCCCTACAATGAGCAGTTCTTC,CASRTGGPYNEQFF
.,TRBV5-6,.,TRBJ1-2,TGTGCCAGCAGCTGGGCAGGAACAGGAAGGATGAGTTATGGCTACACCTTC,CASSWAGTGRMSYGYTF
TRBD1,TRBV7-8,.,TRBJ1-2,TGTGCCAGCAGCTTAGGCCCGGAGGGGGCCGGCTATGGCTACACCTTC,CASSLGPEGAGYGYTF
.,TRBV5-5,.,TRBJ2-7,TGTGCCAGCAGCCGACAAACAGGGAACTACGAGCAGTACTTC,CASSRQTGNYEQYF
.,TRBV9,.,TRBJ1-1,TGTGCCAGCAGCGTAGATGGTTCTGGGACTATCCCTTTCTTT,CASSVDGSGTIPFF
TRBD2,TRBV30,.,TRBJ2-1,TGTGCCCGTGCTAGCGGTCCCTACAATGAGCAGTTCTTC,CARASGPYNEQFF
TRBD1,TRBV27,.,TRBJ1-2,TGTGCCAGCAGTTTTCAGGGACAGGGCTATGGCTACACCTTC,CASSFQGQGYGYTF
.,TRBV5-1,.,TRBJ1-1,TGCGCCAGCAGTCCGAATGGGGGTCCGAACACTGAAGCTTTCTTT,CASSPNGGPNTEAFF
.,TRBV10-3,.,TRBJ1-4,TGTGCCATCAGTGCGTTAGGTGAAAAACTGTTTTTT,CAISALGEKLFF
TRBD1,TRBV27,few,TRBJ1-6,TGTGCCAGCAGTCCAGGGACAGCAAATTCACCCCTCCACTTT,CASSPGTANSPLHF
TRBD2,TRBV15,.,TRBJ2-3,TGTGCCACCAGCATCCTAGCGGGGGGAATCGGGGATACGCAGTATTTT,CATSILAGGIGDTQYF
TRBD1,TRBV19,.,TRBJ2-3,TGTGCCAGTAGTGGGGGGACAGGGGGCGTAGGCACAGATACGCAGTATTTT,CASSGGTGGVGTDTQYF
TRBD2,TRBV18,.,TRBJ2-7,TGTGCCAGCTCACCCGCGCTGGGTAGCGGGACGGAGCAGTACTTC,CASSPALGSGTEQYF
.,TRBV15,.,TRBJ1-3,TGTGCCACCAGCAGTGACCTAGTATCTGGAAACACCATATATTTT,CATSSDLVSGNTIYF
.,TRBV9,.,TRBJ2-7,TGTGCCAGCAGCGGGGGGGCCCTCCGCTCCTACGAGCAGTACTTC,CASSGGALRSYEQYF
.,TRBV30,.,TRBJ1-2,TGTGCCTGGACTCTCCCCAGGGCCGACTATGGCTACACCTTC,CAWTLPRADYGYTF
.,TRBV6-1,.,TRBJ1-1,TGTGCCAGCAGTGAAGAGGTCCCGGGATCAGGCACTGAAGCTTTCTTT,CASSEEVPGSGTEAFF
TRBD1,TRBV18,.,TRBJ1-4,TGTGCCAGCTCACCGGACAGGGAAGGAAAACTGTTTTTT,CASSPDREGKLFF
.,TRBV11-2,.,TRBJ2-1,TGTGCCAGCAGCCCCCGCCGGGTAGACAATGAGCAGTTCTTC,CASSPRRVDNEQFF